These 29 T cell receptor beta chains came from one sample sequenced in a study of OX40 agonist ivuxolimab in advanced cancers. Assay: immunoSEQ multiplex PCR; the TCRdb copy retains only in-frame clones and omits some. Among more than 30,000 clones, about 85% were seen once, and the ten largest hold less than 5%. Sequencing was performed on CD4+ or CD8+ T cells sorted from blood, taken in a trial of the OX40 agonist ivuxolimab. The origin of the receptors is an adult with an advanced solid tumor such as melanoma, head and neck, liver or kidney cancer.

The chain couples TRBV4-1 to TRBJ1-2; D is unclear. Germline CDR1 and CDR2: MGHRA and YSYEKL. The CDR3 covers 14 residues. Trimming shortened V by 3 bases and J by 5 bases, and 13 bases separated the two germline ends. The CDR3 here is CASSHEYNKYGYTF. The DNA of the CDR3 is TGCGCCAGCAGCCACGAATATAACAAGTATGGCTACACCTTC.

The chain carries TRBV25-1 and TRBJ2-1; 8 bases are a match to TRBD2. This CDR3 has 14 amino acids. The V and J ends lost 6 bases and 2 bases, in that order; junction bases with no gene match: 3. From germline, CDR1 is MGHDK and CDR2 SYGVNS. The CDR3 nucleotides are TGTGCCAGCAGAAGAGCGGGAGCCTACAATGAGCAGTTCTTC. It encodes CASRRAGAYNEQFF.

V gene TRBV5-4 combines with J gene TRBJ2-3; D call uncertain. The germline V and J ends were trimmed by 2 bases and 0 bases, with 13 bases remaining between them. Germline CDR1 and CDR2: SGHNT and YYREEE (reference sequence). The CDR3 length is 16 residues. CDR3 sequence reads: CASSLRLPLSTDTQYF. CDR3 nucleotide sequence: TGTGCCAGCAGCTTAAGGCTTCCACTTAGCACAGATACGCAGTATTTT.

This chain links TRBV11-2 with TRBJ1-2, with a possible D match to TRBD1 (5 bases). In germline, CDR1 is SGHAT, CDR2 FQNNGV. Deletions cut 4 bases from V and 6 bases from J, with 18 bases between. The CDR3 has 15 amino acids. This CDR3 is CASSSQSGFGDGYTF. CDR3 bases: TGTGCCAGCAGCTCTCAATCAGGGTTTGGGGATGGCTACACCTTC.

The gene calls are TRBV19 and TRBJ2-3, with D perhaps matching TRBD1 (5 bases). Germline values: CDR1 LNHDA, CDR2 SQIVND (reference sequence). This CDR3 region has 15 residues. Trimming shortened V by 6 bases and J by 0 bases, and 13 bases separated the two germline ends. The CDR3 DNA is TGTGCCAGTAGCAGACAGTATTCTAGCACAGATACGCAGTATTTT. Translation: CASSRQYSSTDTQYF.

V and J are TRBV7-9 and TRBJ2-1, with D uncertain. From germline, CDR1 is SEHNR and CDR2 FQNEAQ (reference sequence). V was pared by 5 bases and J by 10 bases, with 21 bases between. This CDR3 spans 15 amino acids. The CDR3 protein is CASSQSVGTLREQFF. DNA for the CDR3: TGTGCCAGCAGCCAATCGGTGGGTACCCTTAGGGAGCAGTTCTTC.

This chain uses TRBV28 with TRBJ2-5; no firm D call. CDR3 size: 10 residues. The germline V gene encodes CDR1 MDHEN and CDR2 SYDVKM. V lost 3 bases, J lost 5 bases, and 1 base lay in between. The CDR3 sequence is CASSLETQYF. CDR3 coding DNA: TGTGCCAGCAGTTTGGAGACCCAGTACTTC. Together with reference TRBV28 and TRBJ2-5, the CDR3 gives the full variable domain: DVKVTQSSRYLVKRTGEKVFLECVQDMDHENMFWYRQDPGLGLRLIYFSYDVKMKEKGDIPEGYSVSREKKERFSLILESASTNQTSMYLCASSLETQYFGPGTRLLVL.

This clone was counted between two and nine times. V usage is TRBV2 and J usage is TRBJ1-2; TRBD1 is a possible D gene (5 bases). Germline assignment: CDR1 SNHLY and CDR2 FYNNEI. V lost 5 bases, J lost 0 bases, and 10 bases lay in between. The CDR3 runs 14 residues. CDR3 in amino acids: CASSSQGSNYGYTF. Written as DNA, the CDR3 is TGTGCCAGCAGTTCTCAGGGATCTAACTATGGCTACACCTTC.

The V call is TRBV7-2, the J call TRBJ1-4; TRBD1 agrees at 9 bases. The CDR3 is made up of 14 amino acids. Losses at the gene ends were 4 bases for V and 5 bases for J; bases not matched to a gene: 2. Per germline, CDR1 SGHTA and CDR2 FQGNSA. In DNA, the CDR3 is TGTGCCAGCAGCTCAGACAGGGGGAATGAAAAACTGTTTTTT. This translates into CASSSDRGNEKLFF.

J is TRBJ2-3 and V is TRBV5-5; D gene ambiguous. The V gene's germline CDR1 is SGHKS and CDR2 YYEKEE (reference sequence). Trimming removed 1 base at V and 5 bases at J, with 8 bases between. This CDR3 comprises 13 residues. CDR3 DNA: TGTGCCAGCAGCTTGCTCATGTTAGATACGCAGTATTTT. It yields the protein CASSLLMLDTQYF.

The chain employs TRBV9 and TRBJ1-1; a possible D gene is TRBD1 (5 bases). Germline CDR1 and CDR2: SGDLS and YYNGEE. Trimming removed 0 bases from V and 5 bases from J, with 14 bases in between. The CDR3 spans 15 residues. The CDR3 bases are TGTGCCAGCAGCGTAGATGTGGGGCGTGGGACTGAAGCTTTCTTT. Its translation: CASSVDVGRGTEAFF.

The rearrangement uses TRBV7-9 and TRBJ2-5; 10 bases fit TRBD2. V lost 1 base to trimming and J lost 6 bases; unmatched junction nucleotides: 8. This CDR3 has 16 amino acids. Germline assignment: CDR1 SEHNR and CDR2 FQNEAQ (reference sequence). CDR3: CASSLGPSGSKKTQYF. CDR3 bases: TGTGCCAGCAGCTTAGGTCCTAGCGGGAGTAAAAAGACCCAGTACTTC.

This chain uses TRBV19 with TRBJ1-5; 7 nucleotides match TRBD1. Germline trimming cut 7 bases from V and 0 bases from J; bases unmatched to any gene: 6. The germline CDR1 and CDR2 sequences are LNHDA and SQIVND (reference sequence). CDR3 length: 15 amino acids. CDR3 region: CASNAGGFSNQPQHF. The CDR3 nucleotides read TGTGCCAGTAATGCAGGGGGTTTTAGCAATCAGCCCCAGCATTTT.

The CDR3: CASSPYGGGETQYF. CDR3 bases: TGTGCCAGCAGTCCATACGGGGGTGGGGAGACCCAGTACTTC. The rearrangement links TRBV7-6 to TRBJ2-5; D perhaps matches TRBD2 (6 bases). Between the trimmed V and J ends, which lost 6 bases and 5 bases, there was a span of 16 bases. The CDR3 totals 14 residues. The germline V gene encodes CDR1 SGHVS and CDR2 FNYEAQ.

The chain links TRBV19 to TRBJ2-1, with a tentative D call TRBD2 (5 bases). V was trimmed by 7 bases and J by 3 bases, leaving 13 bases between them. The CDR3 runs to 14 residues. Germline V lookup: CDR1 LNHDA, CDR2 SQIVND (reference sequence). The CDR3 nucleotides are TGTGCCAGTACCCCGCGGGCCTTCTACAATGAGCAGTTCTTC. Amino acid sequence: CASTPRAFYNEQFF. The entire variable domain, with the rest obtained from reference TRBV19 and TRBJ2-1, is as follows: DGGITQSPKYLFRKEGQNVTLSCEQNLNHDAMYWYRQDPGQGLRLIYYSQIVNDFQKGDIAEGYSVSREKKESFPLTVTSAQKNPTAFYLCASTPRAFYNEQFFGPGTRLTVL.

V is TRBV19 and J is TRBJ2-3, with 11 bases aligning to TRBD1. Germline V CDR1 and CDR2: LNHDA, SQIVND (reference sequence). The ends lost 6 bases at V and 9 bases at J; junction bases unmatched: 2. The CDR3 contains 12 residues. CDR3 bases: TGTGCCAGTAGGGACAGGGGGCAGACGCAGTATTTT. This gives the protein CASRDRGQTQYF.

V is TRBV6-1 and J is TRBJ2-7, with 7 bases identical to TRBD1. Germline CDR1 is MNHNS and CDR2 is SASEGT. The CDR3 consists of 15 residues. V gave up 6 bases and J gave up 0 bases; unmatched junction bases: 8. CDR3 sequence: CASSRIGTASYEQYF. The CDR3 DNA reads as TGTGCCAGCAGCCGAATTGGGACAGCCTCCTACGAGCAGTACTTC.

The rearrangement uses TRBV19 and TRBJ1-5, with a possible D match to TRBD1 (6 bases). The V end lost 1 base, the J end lost 7 bases, and 14 bases lay between the germline ends. Per germline, CDR1 LNHDA and CDR2 SQIVND (reference sequence). This CDR3 spans 15 amino acids. CDR3 protein: CASSIGGGAWQPQHF. CDR3 DNA: TGTGCCAGTAGTATAGGTGGGGGGGCCTGGCAGCCCCAGCATTTT.

This chain joins TRBV15 and TRBJ1-1; a weak D match, TRBD1 (6 bases). V gave up 0 bases and J gave up 5 bases, with 13 bases separating them. Germline assignment: CDR1 LNHNV and CDR2 YYDKDF (reference sequence). The CDR3 contains 15 residues. The CDR3 sequence is CATSRDRGGGTEAFF. The CDR3 coding sequence is TGTGCCACCAGCAGAGATCGCGGGGGCGGGACTGAAGCTTTCTTT.

The chain couples TRBV7-3 to TRBJ2-5; D perhaps matches TRBD2 (6 bases). CDR1 SGHTA and CDR2 FQGTGA come from the germline V gene. The CDR3 runs to 17 residues. V was trimmed by 6 bases and J by 4 bases, leaving 24 bases between them. CDR3 bases: TGTGCCAGCAGGTCGACCCCGGGGCGGCGGGGACGAGAGACCCAGTACTTC. This encodes CASRSTPGRRGRETQYF. The whole variable domain, filled in from reference TRBV7-3 and TRBJ2-5, reads GAGVSQTPSNKVTEKGKYVELRCDPISGHTALYWYRQSLGQGPEFLIYFQGTGAADDSGLPNDRFFAVRPEGSVSTLKIQRTERGDSAVYLCASRSTPGRRGRETQYFGPGTRLLVL.

This chain uses TRBV27 with TRBJ2-7; D not certain. Trimming removed 4 bases from V and 5 bases from J, with 12 bases in between. This CDR3 comprises 13 residues. The germline V gene has CDR1 MNHEY and CDR2 SMNVEV (reference sequence). The DNA for the CDR3 is TGTGCCAGCAGTTCCAAGATTAGCCACGAGCAGTACTTC. Its translation: CASSSKISHEQYF.

The V gene is TRBV7-6, the J gene TRBJ2-7; 7 positions match TRBD1. Germline assignment: CDR1 SGHVS and CDR2 FNYEAQ. This CDR3 is 14 amino acids long. The ends lost 0 bases at V and 4 bases at J; junction bases unmatched: 3. The CDR3 reads CASSLATTGYEQYF. DNA of the CDR3: TGTGCCAGCAGCTTAGCGACGACAGGGTACGAGCAGTACTTC.

The genes are TRBV19 and TRBJ1-2; 8 positions match TRBD1. The CDR3 is 13 residues long. With 10 bases clipped from V and 4 bases from J, the junction kept 8 bases outside the gene matches. From germline, CDR1 is LNHDA and CDR2 SQIVND (reference sequence). As DNA, the CDR3 is TGTGCCACCGGACAGGGACTCCTCTATGGCTACACCTTC. It is translated as CATGQGLLYGYTF.

V is TRBV15 and J is TRBJ2-7, with D unresolved. CDR3 length: 15 residues. Trimming shortened V by 1 base and J by 2 bases, and 12 bases separated the two germline ends. Germline V gene lookup returns CDR1 LNHNV and CDR2 YYDKDF (reference sequence). CDR3: CATSRVEGRAYEQYF. The CDR3 bases are TGTGCCACCAGCAGAGTAGAAGGCCGAGCCTACGAGCAGTACTTC.

This sequence joins TRBV6-1 and TRBJ2-6; 11 positions agree with TRBD1. CDR1 is MNHNS and CDR2 is SASEGT in the germline V gene. This CDR3 spans 17 amino acids. Trimming at V came to 4 bases and at J to 3 bases, leaving 5 bases not matched to a gene. The CDR3, as DNA: TGTGCCAGCAGTGGGGGACAGGGGGGAAGTGGGGCCAACGTCCTGACTTTC. Translating it yields CASSGGQGGSGANVLTF.

The rearrangement joins TRBV20-1 to TRBJ2-5; no clear D. V dropped 3 bases and J dropped 5 bases, with 4 bases sitting between them. Germline V gene lookup returns CDR1 DFQATT and CDR2 SNEGSKA (reference sequence). This CDR3 has 10 amino acids. CDR3 in amino acids: CSASFETQYF. Here the CDR3 DNA reads TGCAGTGCTAGTTTCGAGACCCAGTACTTC.

The genes are TRBV5-6 and TRBJ2-5, with 9 bases identical to TRBD2. V lost 3 bases to trimming and J lost 9 bases; unmatched junction nucleotides: 9. The length of the CDR3 is 14 residues. The germline gives CDR1 SGHDT, CDR2 YYEEEE. The DNA of the CDR3 is TGTGCCAGCAGCTCGGGACTAGCCACTAGGGCCCAGTACTTC. Translating gives CASSSGLATRAQYF.

The J gene is TRBJ1-3, the V gene TRBV6-6, with D maybe TRBD1 (5 bases). V lost 5 bases to trimming and J lost 5 bases, with 16 bases between them. Germline V CDR1 and CDR2: MNHNY, SVGAGI (reference sequence). The CDR3 contains 15 residues. CDR3 sequence reads: CASSRRQTDRNTIYF. CDR3 sequence (DNA): TGTGCCAGCAGTCGCCGACAGACTGATCGAAACACCATATATTTT.

V and J are TRBV29-1 and TRBJ1-2; no reliable D call. The CDR3 extends over 15 amino acids. The V and J ends lost 2 bases and 1 base respectively, with 14 bases between them. In germline, CDR1 is SQVTM, CDR2 ANQGSEA. The CDR3 DNA reads TGCAGCGTTGAAAGGGCCGTTAGCGGTAACTATGGCTACACCTTC. It encodes CSVERAVSGNYGYTF.